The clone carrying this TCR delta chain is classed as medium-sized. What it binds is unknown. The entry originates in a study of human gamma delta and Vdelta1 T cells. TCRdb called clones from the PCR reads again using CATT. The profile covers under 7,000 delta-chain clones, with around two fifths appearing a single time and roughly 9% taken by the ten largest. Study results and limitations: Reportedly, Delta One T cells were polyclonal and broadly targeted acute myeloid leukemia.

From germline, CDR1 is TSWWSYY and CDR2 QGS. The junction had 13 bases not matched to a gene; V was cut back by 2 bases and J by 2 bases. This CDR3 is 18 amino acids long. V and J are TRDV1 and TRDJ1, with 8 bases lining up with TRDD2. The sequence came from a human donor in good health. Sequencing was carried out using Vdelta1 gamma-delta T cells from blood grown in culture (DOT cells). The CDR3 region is CALGEVFLRGRATDKLIF. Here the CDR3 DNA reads TGTGCTCTTGGGGAAGTCTTCCTACGGGGGAGAGCTACCGATAAACTCATCTTT.